The entry that follows covers one TCR beta chain sequence. Antigen: not known. For TCRbeta, the library was prepared with unique molecular identifiers. A single record per CDR3 protein comes from TCRdb applying MiXCR to the PCR reads. Among about a million distinct CDR3 sequences, roughly 29% were seen once, and the ten largest hold approximately 30%. This CDR3 is built from 14 residues. Trimming left V 0 bases short and J 0 bases short, with 9 bases between. Germline CDR1 and CDR2: DFQATT and SNEGSKA (reference sequence). The entry originates in a study of T-cell reconstitution after alpha-beta-depleted transplantation in children. Study-wide results and limits: It was newly produced T cells that mostly accounted for T-cell counts and diversity one year after transplant. For some patients, TCRbeta diversity was high at day 60 because of recipient T cells and thymic progenitors that survived. There were reportedly several hundred expanded graft clones from which alpha-beta T cells came about two months after transplant.

The specimen was PBMCs, mostly from graft donor cells, collected 360 days after TCRalphabeta/CD19-depleted stem cell transplant. This sequence originates from a boy in the first two years of life who had a stem cell transplant for SCID, so the T cells may come from the graft donor. The gene calls are TRBV20-1 and TRBJ2-7, with D possibly matching TRBD1 (6 bases). CDR3 loop: CSAREGGPSYEQYF. CDR3 coding DNA: TGCAGTGCTAGAGAAGGGGGACCCTCCTACGAGCAGTACTTC.